This T cell receptor beta chain comes out of a study of cytomegalovirus exposure and HLA in healthy donors. Trimming pared 4 bases from V and 8 bases from J, leaving 17 bases between. The CDR3 loop spans 15 amino acids. Germline V lookup: CDR1 MGHRA, CDR2 YSYEKL. Study-level results: Later analysis showed most CMV-associated TCR beta chains appearing HLA-restricted. Later analysis suggested links between common viral pathogens and several top significant clusters.

This PCR relied on a set of 60 Vbeta primers and 13 Jbeta primers. Libraries were prepared by immunoSEQ multiplex PCR; TCRdb keeps only in-frame clonotypes and omits some of them. Of approximately 100,000 clones in the sample, around 73% were seen once. Comment on this clone: Its specificity is not known.

The sequence came from a woman aged 35 to 49 in good health and CMV-seropositive. The chain has TRBV4-1 and TRBJ1-4, with D maybe TRBD1 (6 bases). Sequencing input: PBMCs. The DNA for the CDR3 is TGCGCCAGCAGCCCTAGCGGGTCTAGGGGGGAAAAACTGTTTTTT. It translates to CASSPSGSRGEKLFF.